Below, 23 T cell receptor beta chains from the same sample are listed, as sequenced in a study of vaccination effects on CD4 cells after COVID-19. TCRdb's copy holds only in-frame clones and misses some; the assay was immunoSEQ multiplex PCR. The sample has around 45,000 clones, roughly four fifths seen once. Before sequencing, viral peptide pools were used by the ViraFEST assay to expand antigen-specific CD4+ T cells. Once cultured for approximately ten days, the cells underwent separation to obtain CD4+ T cells. In the vaccine recipients, nucleocapsid antibodies were negative and there was no prior SARS-CoV-2 infection. Antigens for these TCRs are unknown. The input for sequencing was CD4+ T cells from PBMCs cultured with SARS-CoV-2 spike peptides, taken before COVID-19 vaccination. These receptors originate from a human donor who received a COVID-19 vaccine.

The rearrangement links TRBV6-2 or TRBV6-3 to TRBJ1-5; the D gene is possibly TRBD1 (6 bases). CDR1 and CDR2 from the germline V gene are MNHEY and SVGEGT. The CDR3 runs to 14 residues. Deletions cut 5 bases from V and 4 bases from J, with 12 bases between. As DNA, the CDR3 is TGTGCCAGCAGTCAGGGGAGCCTAAATCAGCCCCAGCATTTT. Translated, it gives CASSQGSLNQPQHF.

The chain employs TRBV5-1 and TRBJ2-5; D call uncertain. Germline V gene lookup returns CDR1 SGHRS and CDR2 YFSETQ. The CDR3 contains 13 residues. V was trimmed by 1 base and J by 5 bases, leaving 9 bases between them. CDR3 sequence (DNA): TGCGCCAGCAGCTTGACTCATTCTGAGACCCAGTACTTC. Encoded protein: CASSLTHSETQYF.

The rearrangement links TRBV2 to TRBJ1-5; D perhaps matches TRBD1 (6 bases). Germline CDR1 and CDR2: SNHLY and FYNNEI. Deletions cut 6 bases from V and 0 bases from J, with 6 bases between. The CDR3 runs 13 residues. CDR3 sequence (DNA): TGTGCCAGCAGGGACAGTAGCAATCAGCCCCAGCATTTT. It codes for CASRDSSNQPQHF. The full variable domain, rest sourced from reference TRBV2 and TRBJ1-5, is EPEVTQTPSHQVTQMGQEVILRCVPISNHLYFYWYRQILGQKVEFLVSFYNNEISEKSEIFDDQFSVERPDGSNFTLKIRSTKLEDSAMYFCASRDSSNQPQHFGDGTRLSIL.

The genes are TRBV6-6 and TRBJ1-2; 9 bases are shared with TRBD1. The CDR3 covers 18 residues. Per germline, CDR1 MNHNY and CDR2 SVGAGI (reference sequence). V shed 5 bases, J shed 8 bases, and the junction held 21 bases outside the gene matches. The chain's CDR3 is CASSRTTPGQGIPRGYTF. The CDR3 DNA is TGTGCCAGCAGTCGTACGACCCCGGGACAGGGCATCCCCCGGGGCTACACCTTC.

The V call is TRBV2, the J call TRBJ1-5; no clear D. The CDR3 spans 13 residues. V was cut by 4 bases and J by 1 base, with 5 bases left in between. Germline V gene sequence: CDR1 SNHLY, CDR2 FYNNEI. CDR3 amino acids: CASSGESNQPQHF. CDR3 DNA sequence: TGTGCCAGCAGTGGGGAAAGCAATCAGCCCCAGCATTTT. Complete variable domain (other parts from reference TRBV2 and TRBJ1-5): EPEVTQTPSHQVTQMGQEVILRCVPISNHLYFYWYRQILGQKVEFLVSFYNNEISEKSEIFDDQFSVERPDGSNFTLKIRSTKLEDSAMYFCASSGESNQPQHFGDGTRLSIL.

This clone occurred once. This rearrangement joins TRBV6-2 or TRBV6-3 to TRBJ1-2; D is unresolved. This CDR3 region has 14 residues. Deletions cut 2 bases from V and 2 bases from J, with 9 bases between. Per germline, CDR1 MNHEY and CDR2 SVGEGT. CDR3 loop: CASSYTSANYGYTF. CDR3 bases: TGTGCCAGCAGTTACACATCAGCGAACTATGGCTACACCTTC.

The CDR3 DNA reads as TGCGCCAGCAGCAGGACGTTAGGGTCTGAAGCTTTCTTT. Translated: CASSRTLGSEAFF. V usage is TRBV4-1 and J usage is TRBJ1-1; D is ambiguous. The CDR3 consists of 13 residues. CDR1 and CDR2 (germline): MGHRA, YSYEKL. Trimming removed 5 bases at V and 6 bases at J, with 13 bases between.

V is TRBV24-1 and J is TRBJ2-3, with 8 nucleotides matching TRBD1. Trimming cost V 3 bases and J 4 bases; bases outside gene matches: 14. Germline loops: CDR1 KGHDR, CDR2 SFDVKD. The CDR3 extends over 18 amino acids. The CDR3 DNA reads as TGTGCCACCAGTGATCCCGCTATAAAGACAGGGGCAGCAGATACGCAGTATTTT. As protein: CATSDPAIKTGAADTQYF.

The V call is TRBV9, the J call TRBJ1-3; no firm D call. The length of the CDR3 is 13 residues. Germline-derived CDR1 and CDR2 are SGDLS and YYNGEE. The V end was cut by 0 bases, the J end by 3 bases, with 4 bases between. CDR3 sequence reads: CASSVGIGNTIYF. The CDR3 nucleotides read TGTGCCAGCAGCGTAGGTATTGGAAACACCATATATTTT.

The chain is built from TRBV12-3 or TRBV12-4 and TRBJ2-5, with D perhaps given as TRBD1 or TRBD2 (5 bases each). V gave up 8 bases and J gave up 6 bases, with 16 bases separating them. This CDR3 is 13 amino acids long. The CDR3 spells CASEVNGGKTQYF. CDR3 DNA: TGTGCCAGCGAGGTTAATGGGGGAAAGACCCAGTACTTC.

The J gene is TRBJ1-5, the V gene TRBV4-1; D unresolved. The germline V gene encodes CDR1 MGHRA and CDR2 YSYEKL. The ends were cut back, 2 bases at V and 3 bases at J, with 11 bases in the middle. CDR3 length equals 15 residues. The CDR3: CASSQQADFNQPQHF. The CDR3, as DNA: TGCGCCAGCAGCCAACAAGCAGATTTCAATCAGCCCCAGCATTTT.

Written as DNA, the CDR3 is TGTGCCTGGAGTAGGAGTCGGCGGGGGGGCCTGGAGCAGTTCTTC. Translated: CAWSRSRRGGLEQFF. The rearrangement joins TRBV30 to TRBJ2-1; the match to TRBD2 covers 9 bases. Germline-derived CDR1 and CDR2 are GTSNPN and SVGIG (reference sequence). V trimming: 2 bases; J trimming: 10 bases; junction bases outside the gene matches: 12. CDR3 length: 15 residues.

V gene TRBV11-2 combines with J gene TRBJ2-1, with TRBD2 matching 8 bases. With 6 bases clipped from V and 15 bases from J, the junction kept 7 bases outside the gene matches. CDR1 is SGHAT, CDR2 FQNNGV, per germline. This CDR3 region has 11 residues. The CDR3 DNA sequence: TGTGCCAGCAGTACGGGGACTAGTAGGTTCTTC. Protein: CASSTGTSRFF. Full variable domain (missing parts from reference TRBV11-2 and TRBJ2-1): EAGVAQSPRYKIIEKRQSVAFWCNPISGHATLYWYQQILGQGPKLLIQFQNNGVVDDSQLPKDRFSAERLKGVDSTLKIQPAKLEDSAVYLCASSTGTSRFFGPGTRLTVL.

This chain links TRBV7-3 with TRBJ2-3, with no clear D. This CDR3 comprises 16 residues. Trimming stripped 5 bases from V and 0 bases from J, with 15 bases between. The germline V gene has CDR1 SGHTA and CDR2 FQGTGA. As DNA, the CDR3 is TGTGCCAGCAGCCCAACTCGGACCTCTAGCACAGATACGCAGTATTTT. This translates into CASSPTRTSSTDTQYF.

The chain joins TRBV6-2 or TRBV6-3 to TRBJ2-7; a possible D gene is TRBD1 (6 bases). Trimming left V 6 bases short and J 6 bases short, with 15 bases between. The germline gives CDR1 MNHEY, CDR2 SVGEGT. The length of the CDR3 is 13 residues. The CDR3 sequence is CASSLNQGFEQYV. DNA of the CDR3: TGTGCCAGCAGCCTTAATCAGGGGTTCGAGCAGTACGTC.

The chain employs TRBV5-1 and TRBJ1-1; 7 bases agree with TRBD1. The J segment lost 5 bases and the V segment lost 0 bases, leaving 10 bases of the junction unmatched. The germline V gene encodes CDR1 SGHRS and CDR2 YFSETQ. The CDR3 covers 16 residues. CDR3 protein: CASSLGEGAGRTEAFF. For the CDR3, the DNA is TGCGCCAGCAGCTTGGGAGAGGGGGCCGGGAGGACTGAAGCTTTCTTT. Complete variable domain (other parts from reference TRBV5-1 and TRBJ1-1): KAGVTQTPRYLIKTRGQQVTLSCSPISGHRSVSWYQQTPGQGLQFLFEYFSETQRNKGNFPGRFSGRQFSNSRSEMNVSTLELGDSALYLCASSLGEGAGRTEAFFGQGTRLTVV.

This clone was counted only a few times. The chain combines TRBV19 with TRBJ1-5, with TRBD1 as a possible D gene (5 bases). The CDR3 totals 14 residues. Trimming removed 6 bases at V and 0 bases at J, with 9 bases between. The germline V gene has CDR1 LNHDA and CDR2 SQIVND (reference sequence). The CDR3 sequence is CASRQAYSNQPQHF. CDR3 nucleotides: TGTGCCAGTAGACAGGCTTATAGCAATCAGCCCCAGCATTTT.

The J gene is TRBJ2-1, the V gene TRBV6-4, with 8 bases identical to TRBD1. Losses at the gene ends were 7 bases for V and 3 bases for J; bases not matched to a gene: 5. This CDR3 has 14 residues. In germline, CDR1 is MRHNA, CDR2 SNTAGT. CDR3 in DNA: TGTGCCAGCAAAGGACAGGGCTTCTACAATGAGCAGTTCTTC. Translation gives CASKGQGFYNEQFF.

The rearrangement joins TRBV29-1 to TRBJ2-3, with D possibly TRBD2 on 6 matching bases. Trimming pared 8 bases from V and 6 bases from J, leaving 21 bases between. Germline lookup yields CDR1 SQVTM and CDR2 ANQGSEA. CDR3 length equals 14 residues. The CDR3 nucleotides read TGCAGCTTAACACCTCGGGGGACCGGGGATACGCAGTATTTT. It yields the protein CSLTPRGTGDTQYF.

The J gene is TRBJ1-4, the V gene TRBV10-2; 8 bases are shared with TRBD1. V trimming: 5 bases; J trimming: 0 bases; junction bases outside the gene matches: 8. The CDR3 covers 17 residues. The germline V gene encodes CDR1 WSHSY and CDR2 SAAADI. The CDR3 reads CASSPRGLGPTNEKLFF. In DNA form, the CDR3 reads TGCGCCAGCAGTCCCAGGGGGCTGGGGCCAACTAATGAAAAACTGTTTTTT.

This clone has just a few counts. The chain combines TRBV2 with TRBJ1-5; 7 positions agree with TRBD1. V lost 6 bases, J lost 1 base, and 3 bases stayed unmatched. The CDR3 extends over 14 amino acids. CDR1 is SNHLY, CDR2 FYNNEI, per germline. CDR3 amino acids: CASSDRASNQPQHF. The CDR3 bases are TGTGCCAGCAGCGACAGGGCGAGCAATCAGCCCCAGCATTTT.

This chain connects TRBV4-2 to TRBJ1-2, with TRBD1 matching over 9 bases. CDR3 length: 14 amino acids. The trim removed 2 bases at V and 7 bases at J, leaving 5 bases unmatched. In germline, CDR1 is LGHNA, CDR2 YNFKEQ. The CDR3 coding sequence is TGTGCCAGCAGCCAACCGGGACAGGGCCCTGGCTACACCTTC. It yields the protein CASSQPGQGPGYTF.

The chain has TRBV10-1 and TRBJ2-3, with a tentative D call TRBD2 (6 bases). Germline V lookup: CDR1 WNHNN, CDR2 SYGVQD (reference sequence). The CDR3 length is 15 residues. The V end lost 0 bases, the J end lost 4 bases, and 11 bases lay between the germline ends. The CDR3 DNA follows: TGCGCCAGCAGTGAGTCGGGGGGTAAAGCAGATACGCAGTATTTT. This sequence encodes CASSESGGKADTQYF.